The 7 T cell receptor beta chains in this list originate from one sample, sequenced in a study of T cells after yellow fever vaccination. TCRdb reanalysed the 5' RACE reads using MiXCR and keeps one entry per CDR3 protein. The table has 340,000 or so distinct CDR3 sequences, under 15% seen once; the top ten hold roughly 3.1%. The sample in question was CD4+ T cells sorted from PBMCs, obtained 15 days after the yellow fever booster vaccination. The receptors were sampled from a man in his late teens or twenties who received the YFV17D yellow fever vaccine.

This clonotype was recorded a few times. The chain uses TRBV25-1 and TRBJ2-1; 9 bases fit TRBD2. V shed 7 bases and J 4 bases; nucleotides not matched to a gene: 5. This CDR3 contains 14 residues. CDR1 is MGHDK and CDR2 is SYGVNS in the germline V gene. The CDR3 spells CASMRRGGYNEQFF. The CDR3 DNA reads TGTGCCAGCATGCGGCGGGGGGGATACAATGAGCAGTTCTTC.

The chain employs TRBV6-2 or TRBV6-3 and TRBJ1-5; D may be TRBD1 (5 bases). In germline, CDR1 is MNHEY, CDR2 SVGEGT. V lost 2 bases and J 7 bases, leaving 12 bases between the germline ends. The CDR3 is 14 amino acids. DNA of the CDR3: TGTGCCAGCAGTTACACCGCAGGGTACCAGCCCCAGCATTTT. Amino acids: CASSYTAGYQPQHF.

The genes are TRBV7-9 and TRBJ2-1; TRBD2 aligns across 11 bases. In germline, CDR1 is SEHNR, CDR2 FQNEAQ (reference sequence). Losses at the gene ends were 4 bases for V and 14 bases for J; bases not matched to a gene: 10. CDR3 size: 14 residues. CDR3 loop: CASSSGLAGGLEFF. The CDR3 region has the DNA TGTGCCAGCAGCTCCGGGTTAGCGGGGGGGCTGGAGTTCTTC.

The chain combines TRBV18 with TRBJ2-1, with TRBD1 as a possible D gene (6 bases). CDR3 length: 12 residues. V was trimmed by 3 bases and J by 9 bases, leaving 9 bases between them. The germline V gene has CDR1 KGHSH and CDR2 LQKENI. The CDR3 DNA sequence: TGTGCCAGCTCACCGGACAGTGGTGAGCAGTTCTTC. Protein: CASSPDSGEQFF.

The rearrangement joins TRBV11-3 to TRBJ2-5, with 9 bases aligning to TRBD2. The CDR3 sequence is 17 residues long. The V gene's germline CDR1 is SGHNT and CDR2 YENEEA. The V segment lost 5 bases and the J segment 2 bases; nucleotides outside the gene matches: 12. The CDR3 loop is CASSDDLVAGVQETQYF. The CDR3 coding sequence is TGTGCCAGCAGCGATGACTTGGTAGCGGGGGTACAAGAGACCCAGTACTTC. The full variable domain, with the rest looked up from reference TRBV11-3 and TRBJ2-5, is EAGVVQSPRYKIIEKKQPVAFWCNPISGHNTLYWYLQNLGQGPELLIRYENEEAVDDSQLPKDRFSAERLKGVDSTLKIQPAELGDSAVYLCASSDDLVAGVQETQYFGPGTRLLVL.

V gene TRBV5-1 combines with J gene TRBJ2-3, with 10 bases lining up with TRBD2. Per germline, CDR1 SGHRS and CDR2 YFSETQ. V dropped 5 bases and J dropped 7; count of bases not matched to a gene: 10. This CDR3 has 15 amino acids. CDR3 sequence (DNA): TGCGCCAGCAGGGTTAGCGGGGGGTCCCGAAATACGCAGTATTTT. It yields the protein CASRVSGGSRNTQYF.

This clonotype was picked up a small number of times. This rearrangement joins TRBV7-8 to TRBJ2-4; 11 bases fit TRBD1. With V trimmed by 5 bases and J by 8 bases, 5 bases remained unmatched. Germline CDR1 is SGHVS and CDR2 is FQNEAQ. The CDR3 covers 14 residues. The CDR3 nucleotides read TGTGCCAGCAGCCATCCGGGACAGGGGGACATTCAGTACTTC. Translation gives CASSHPGQGDIQYF. The variable domain in full, with the rest retrieved from reference TRBV7-8 and TRBJ2-4, is GAGVSQSPRYKVAKRGQDVALRCDPISGHVSLFWYQQALGQGPEFLTYFQNEAQLDKSGLPSDRFFAERPEGSVSTLKIQRTQQEDSAVYLCASSHPGQGDIQYFGAGTRLSVL.